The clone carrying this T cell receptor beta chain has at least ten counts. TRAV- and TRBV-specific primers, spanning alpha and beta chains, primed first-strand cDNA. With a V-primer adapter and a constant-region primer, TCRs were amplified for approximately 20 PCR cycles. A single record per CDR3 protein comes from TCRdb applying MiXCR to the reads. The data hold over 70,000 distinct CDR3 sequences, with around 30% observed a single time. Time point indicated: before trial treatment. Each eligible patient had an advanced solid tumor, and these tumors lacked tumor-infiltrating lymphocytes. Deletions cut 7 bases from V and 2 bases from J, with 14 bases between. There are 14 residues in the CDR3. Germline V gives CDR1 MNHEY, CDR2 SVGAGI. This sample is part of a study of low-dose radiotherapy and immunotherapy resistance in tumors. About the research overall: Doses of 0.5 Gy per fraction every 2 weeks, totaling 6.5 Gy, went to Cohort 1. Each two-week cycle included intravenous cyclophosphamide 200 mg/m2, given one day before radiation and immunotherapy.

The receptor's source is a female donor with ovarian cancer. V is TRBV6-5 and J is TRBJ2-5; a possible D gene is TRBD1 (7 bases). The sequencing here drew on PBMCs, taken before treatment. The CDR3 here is CASTPGGIQETQYF. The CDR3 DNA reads TGTGCCAGCACCCCAGGGGGGATTCAAGAGACCCAGTACTTC.